This T cell receptor (beta chain) is from a study of technical replicates of blood from four donors. TCRdb's table, derived via immunoSEQ multiplex PCR, lists solely in-frame clones and lacks some. The data contain over 50,000 clones, just over 90% of them singletons. Germline CDR1 and CDR2: KGHSH and LQKENI. The CDR3 runs to 13 residues. After removal of 3 bases from V and 6 bases from J, the junction contained 4 bases not matched to a gene. The V and J genes are TRBV18 and TRBJ2-7; 8 bases line up with TRBD1. The TCR sequence derives from a human donor in good health. Some clones in this sample may be carry-over from other donors' samples. The sequenced sample was PBMCs. CDR3 in amino acids: CASSPGTGGEQYF. The CDR3 coding sequence is TGTGCCAGCTCACCTGGGACAGGTGGCGAGCAGTACTTC.